One sample yielded the 18 T cell receptor beta chains listed below, sequenced in a study of blood T cell repertoires in COVID-19. Measured with immunoSEQ multiplex PCR; TCRdb has only the in-frame clones, and not every one. In the table there are 23,000 or so clones, around 85% of which are singletons. Sequenced sample: peripheral blood. The receptors derive from a woman over 75 with acute or convalescent COVID-19.

CDR3 nucleotides: TGTGCCATTCGATCCCCGACAGGGGTCTATGGCTACACCTTC. Translating gives CAIRSPTGVYGYTF. This chain links TRBV19 with TRBJ1-2; 8 positions match TRBD1. The J segment lost 4 bases and the V segment lost 10 bases, leaving 11 bases of the junction unmatched. CDR1 and CDR2 from the germline V gene are LNHDA and SQIVND (reference sequence). The CDR3 is 14 amino acids.

The chain combines TRBV12-3 or TRBV12-4 with TRBJ1-1; no clear D. V was cut by 6 bases and J by 3 bases, with 5 bases left in between. The CDR3 extends over 11 amino acids. CDR3 nucleotide sequence: TGTGCCAGCAGCTATCACACTGAAGCTTTCTTT. It encodes CASSYHTEAFF.

In its sample, this clone was seen a few times. The chain uses TRBV19 and TRBJ1-2; a possible D gene is TRBD1 (6 bases). CDR1 and CDR2 (germline): LNHDA, SQIVND (reference sequence). V shed 5 bases and J shed 8 bases, with 15 bases lying between them. This CDR3 has 13 amino acids. CDR3 amino acids: CASSSTNRAGYTF. The CDR3 DNA sequence: TGTGCCAGTAGTTCCACCAACAGGGCAGGCTACACCTTC.

This clone was found a few times. This chain links TRBV30 with TRBJ1-1; 8 bases fit TRBD1. The junction had 18 bases not matched to a gene; V was cut back by 8 bases and J by 10 bases. Germline V gene lookup returns CDR1 GTSNPN and CDR2 SVGIG (reference sequence). The CDR3 runs to 14 residues. CDR3 loop: CAGTRTGSPRGAFF. DNA of the CDR3: TGTGCCGGAACTCGGACAGGGTCGCCCCGGGGAGCTTTCTTT.

The chain links TRBV5-1 to TRBJ1-1, with a tentative D call TRBD1 (5 bases). The germline V gene encodes CDR1 SGHRS and CDR2 YFSETQ. Trimming took 6 bases from V and 1 from J, leaving 19 bases between them. The CDR3 is 16 amino acids. In nucleotides, the CDR3 is TGCGCCAGCACCCCCCTCCAGGGTCCAGGGAACACTGAAGCTTTCTTT. Protein: CASTPLQGPGNTEAFF. Full variable domain (rest looked up from reference TRBV5-1 and TRBJ1-1): KAGVTQTPRYLIKTRGQQVTLSCSPISGHRSVSWYQQTPGQGLQFLFEYFSETQRNKGNFPGRFSGRQFSNSRSEMNVSTLELGDSALYLCASTPLQGPGNTEAFFGQGTRLTVV.

The CDR3 spells CSVEGYRDNYGYTF. DNA of the CDR3: TGCAGCGTTGAAGGCTACAGGGATAACTATGGCTACACCTTC. The chain couples TRBV29-1 to TRBJ1-2; possible D gene TRBD1, 6 bases. The CDR3 loop spans 14 amino acids. V gave up 1 base and J gave up 1 base, with 10 bases separating them. Germline V CDR1 and CDR2: SQVTM, ANQGSEA.

The V call is TRBV11-2, the J call TRBJ2-1; TRBD2 matches at 10 bases. The junction had 3 bases not matched to a gene; V was cut back by 7 bases and J by 0 bases. This CDR3 has 15 amino acids. Looked up from germline, CDR1 is SGHAT and CDR2 is FQNNGV. The CDR3 bases are TGTGCCAGCACTAGCGGGGGCCCCTCCTACAATGAGCAGTTCTTC. This encodes CASTSGGPSYNEQFF.

The chain links TRBV6-5 to TRBJ1-1, with D possibly being TRBD1 (5 bases). This CDR3 has 13 amino acids. Looked up from germline, CDR1 is MNHEY and CDR2 is SVGAGI. The ends were cut back, 8 bases at V and 5 bases at J, with 15 bases in the middle. CDR3 residues: CASCGREGTEAFF. Here the CDR3 DNA reads TGTGCCAGCTGCGGCAGGGAGGGGACTGAAGCTTTCTTT.

The chain employs TRBV5-5 and TRBJ2-2; D ambiguous. Trimming shortened V by 3 bases and J by 6 bases, and 15 bases separated the two germline ends. Germline CDR1 reads SGHKS; CDR2 reads YYEKEE (reference sequence). The CDR3 extends over 15 amino acids. The CDR3 sequence is CASSSLVGSPGELFF. The DNA for the CDR3 is TGTGCCAGCAGCTCCCTTGTCGGGTCCCCCGGGGAGCTGTTTTTT.

This sequence joins TRBV5-1 and TRBJ2-7, with a weak D call TRBD1 (7 bases). V lost 0 bases and J 5 bases, leaving 15 bases between the germline ends. The CDR3 totals 15 residues. The V gene's germline CDR1 is SGHRS and CDR2 YFSETQ. CDR3 sequence reads: CASSLAGGGWDEQYF. CDR3 DNA: TGCGCCAGCAGCTTGGCCGGAGGGGGCTGGGACGAGCAGTACTTC. The whole variable domain, filled in from reference TRBV5-1 and TRBJ2-7, reads KAGVTQTPRYLIKTRGQQVTLSCSPISGHRSVSWYQQTPGQGLQFLFEYFSETQRNKGNFPGRFSGRQFSNSRSEMNVSTLELGDSALYLCASSLAGGGWDEQYFGPGTRLTVT.

The chain is built from TRBV11-3 and TRBJ2-3; 7 nucleotides align to TRBD2. This CDR3 is built from 13 residues. Germline loops: CDR1 SGHNT, CDR2 YENEEA. Trimming took 3 bases from V and 3 from J; bases not matched to a gene: 0. The chain's CDR3 is CASSLRGTDTQYF. The CDR3 region has the DNA TGTGCCAGCAGCTTGCGGGGGACAGATACGCAGTATTTT.

The chain employs TRBV6-5 and TRBJ1-5; D is unresolved. This CDR3 contains 13 residues. The V and J ends lost 4 bases and 0 bases respectively, with 4 bases between them. Germline CDR1 and CDR2: MNHEY and SVGAGI. The CDR3 reads CASSLSSNQPQHF. As DNA, the CDR3 is TGTGCCAGCAGTTTGAGTAGCAATCAGCCCCAGCATTTT.

The genes are TRBV18 and TRBJ1-5; D may be TRBD1 (5 bases). The CDR3 has 16 amino acids. Germline CDR1 is KGHSH and CDR2 is LQKENI. V dropped 2 bases and J dropped 3 bases, with 14 bases sitting between them. The CDR3, as DNA: TGTGCCAGCTCACCAACTTTCCAGGGCTACAATCAGCCCCAGCATTTT. Amino acid sequence: CASSPTFQGYNQPQHF. Filled out from reference TRBV18 and TRBJ1-5, the complete variable domain reads NAGVMQNPRHLVRRRGQEARLRCSPMKGHSHVYWYRQLPEEGLKFMVYLQKENIIDESGMPKERFSAEFPKEGPSILRIQQVVRGDSAAYFCASSPTFQGYNQPQHFGDGTRLSIL.

CDR3 region: CASSFSGGTDTQYF. The CDR3 bases are TGCGCCAGCAGCTTTAGCGGGGGGACAGATACGCAGTATTTT. The J gene is TRBJ2-3, the V gene TRBV5-1; 10 positions match TRBD2. CDR3 length: 14 amino acids. V lost 2 bases and J lost 3; bases outside the gene matches: 0. Germline V gene data show CDR1 as SGHRS and CDR2 as YFSETQ.

This clone came up a few times. This chain joins TRBV5-8 and TRBJ1-2; D possibly corresponds to TRBD1 (6 bases). Deletions cut 4 bases from V and 4 bases from J, with 11 bases between. Germline loops: CDR1 SGHTS, CDR2 YDEGEE. This CDR3 contains 13 residues. This CDR3 reads CASSPTGPYGYTF. In nucleotides, the CDR3 is TGTGCCAGCAGCCCAACAGGGCCCTATGGCTACACCTTC.

The chain links TRBV18 to TRBJ2-1, with D tentatively TRBD2 (6 bases). V was clipped by 0 bases and J by 8 bases, with 23 bases between them. The germline gives CDR1 KGHSH, CDR2 LQKENI. CDR3 length: 18 amino acids. The CDR3 region is CASSPPPLTGVLFYEQFF. DNA for the CDR3: TGTGCCAGCTCACCACCGCCATTAACGGGAGTCCTCTTCTATGAGCAGTTCTTC.

Details on this clone: Additional DNA sequences in this sample encode the identical CDR3. In nucleotides, the CDR3 is TGTGCCAGCAGCTTAAGTGCTAGCGGGGGGCCTTGGACCCAGCAGTACTTC. Translation gives CASSLSASGGPWTQQYF. The chain carries TRBV7-3 and TRBJ2-7; 11 nucleotides agree with TRBD2. Trimming at V came to 1 base and at J to 8 bases, leaving 13 bases not matched to a gene. Germline V lookup: CDR1 SGHTA, CDR2 FQGTGA. This CDR3 comprises 17 residues.

The chain links TRBV19 to TRBJ1-3; a weak D match, TRBD1 (6 bases). V lost 9 bases to trimming and J lost 4 bases, with 16 bases between them. The CDR3 sequence is 14 residues long. Germline CDR1 and CDR2: LNHDA and SQIVND (reference sequence). This CDR3 is CASRTVQAGNTIYF. The CDR3 bases are TGTGCCAGCCGGACAGTTCAGGCGGGAAACACCATATATTTT.